This T cell receptor (beta chain) was found in a study of blood T cell repertoires in COVID-19. Concerning this clone: Mismatch with germline at one junction end may stem from a read error.

Per the study methods: Scientists estimated how many nucleated cells there were by amplifying reference gene primers. Clones were sequenced by immunoSEQ multiplex PCR, and TCRdb holds only the in-frame ones, with some missing. V and J calls and clone size are as listed in that table; D and trimming were resolved from the DNA. This sample carries roughly 200,000 clones, around 94% of them seen once, and the ten largest clones take 0.76%. The germline V gene has CDR1 SNHLY and CDR2 FYNNEI. The CDR3 length is 14 residues. Seattle's enrolled individuals joined amid active infection and were then monitored longitudinally.

Sequences were obtained from peripheral blood. The clonotype comes from a man aged 25 to 40 with COVID-19, enrolled during active disease. This chain connects TRBV2 to TRBJ1-1; maybe TRBD1 (5 bases). The DNA for the CDR3 is TGTGCCGGCAGTGCCAGGGTACTTAACACTGAAGCTTTCTTT. Translating gives CAGSARVLNTEAFF. Filled out from reference TRBV2 and TRBJ1-1, the complete variable domain reads EPEVTQTPSHQVTQMGQEVILRCVPISNHLYFYWYRQILGQKVEFLVSFYNNEISEKSEIFDDQFSVERPDGSNFTLKIRSTKLEDSAMYFCAGSARVLNTEAFFGQGTRLTVV.